This record looks at one TCR beta chain sequence and its context. Its cognate antigen is unknown. This CDR3 has 19 amino acids. The ends were cut back, 0 bases at V and 0 bases at J, with 17 bases in the middle. Germline V CDR1 and CDR2: LGHNA, YSLEER. Profiling relied on immunoSEQ multiplex PCR, and the TCRdb table lists in-frame clones only, not all of them. The table includes some 50,000 clones, 65% to 85% detected once. These data come from a study of radiotherapy plus CTLA-4 blockade in lung cancer. Study as a whole: Roughly 17% of enrolled patients responded objectively, and more than 25% had disease control.

The study, taken as a whole, reports: Early blood T cell clone changes and increased post-radiation serum interferon-beta were reportedly the strongest response predictors. After radiotherapy and ipilimumab, tumor-derived clones expanded in peripheral blood.

This sample comprised peripheral blood, obtained from a patient treated with radiotherapy plus ipilimumab. The sequence derives from a human donor with non-small cell lung cancer who had a partial response to radiotherapy plus ipilimumab. This chain links TRBV4-3 with TRBJ1-4; D is possibly TRBD1 (6 bases). The CDR3 is CASSQDYGGRAATNEKLFF. For the CDR3, the DNA is TGCGCCAGCAGCCAAGATTATGGGGGCAGGGCTGCAACTAATGAAAAACTGTTTTTT.